This T cell receptor (beta chain) was documented in a study of OX40 agonist ivuxolimab in advanced cancers. Study-wide results and limits: Low normalized T-cell clonal expansion was additionally recorded for some nonresponders.

Data came from immunoSEQ multiplex PCR; TCRdb stores just in-frame clones and leaves some out. The profile covers about 99,000 clones, with approximately 94% appearing a single time and 2% to 2.5% taken by the ten largest. About this clone itself: Antigen unknown.

This specimen was CD4+ or CD8+ T cells sorted from blood, taken in a trial of the OX40 agonist ivuxolimab. This sequence originates from an adult with an advanced solid tumor such as melanoma, head and neck, liver or kidney cancer.

This chain's CDR3 is CASSMGQVNEQYF. CDR3 nucleotide sequence: TGTGCCAGTAGTATGGGGCAGGTCAACGAGCAGTACTTC. The V and J genes are TRBV19 and TRBJ2-7, with a tentative D call TRBD1 (5 bases). Trimming took off 3 bases at V and 5 bases at J, with 11 bases between the two ends. Per germline, CDR1 LNHDA and CDR2 SQIVND (reference sequence). The CDR3 is 13 amino acids.